These 13 T cell receptor beta chains came from one sample sequenced in a study of memory CD4+ T cells and cytomegalovirus serostatus. Single viable CD3+CD4+CD8-CD45RO+ cells were sorted as the memory CD4+ T cells. Assay used: immunoSEQ multiplex PCR; TCRdb lists only in-frame clones, some missing. The table has tens of thousands of clones, about 77% seen once. The sequenced sample consisted of memory CD4+ T cells from blood. The origin of the receptors is an adult in good health and CMV-seronegative.

This clone appeared a few times. This sequence joins TRBV2 and TRBJ2-1, with 10 bases fitting TRBD2. Germline-derived CDR1 and CDR2 are SNHLY and FYNNEI. CDR3 size: 14 residues. V shed 4 bases, J shed 5 bases, and the junction held 2 bases outside the gene matches. The CDR3 spells CASSVSGGDNEQFF. Here the CDR3 DNA reads TGTGCCAGCAGTGTGAGCGGGGGGGACAATGAGCAGTTCTTC.

This rearrangement joins TRBV12-5 to TRBJ2-1, with 14 bases that match TRBD2. Trimming took 7 bases from V and 8 from J; bases not matched to a gene: 7. Germline CDR1 and CDR2: LGHNT and FRNRAP. The CDR3 runs to 15 residues. The CDR3 DNA follows: TGTGCTAGTGCCCTTGGGACTAGCGGGGGATATGAGCAGTTCTTC. This translates into CASALGTSGGYEQFF. The full variable domain, rest sourced from reference TRBV12-5 and TRBJ2-1, is DARVTQTPRHKVTEMGQEVTMRCQPILGHNTVFWYRQTMMQGLELLAYFRNRAPLDDSGMPKDRFSAEMPDATLATLKIQPSEPRDSAVYFCASALGTSGGYEQFFGPGTRLTVL.

The rearrangement joins TRBV10-2 to TRBJ2-5; 7 bases match TRBD2. This CDR3 is 19 amino acids long. The V segment lost 3 bases and the J segment 0 bases; nucleotides outside the gene matches: 16. Looked up from germline, CDR1 is WSHSY and CDR2 is SAAADI. CDR3: CASSEIGRSAGEYQETQYF. The CDR3 DNA follows: TGCGCCAGCAGTGAAATTGGTAGAAGCGCGGGGGAGTACCAAGAGACCCAGTACTTC.

The J gene is TRBJ2-2, the V gene TRBV12-5; a possible D gene is TRBD1 (6 bases). The ends were cut back, 1 base at V and 5 bases at J, with 8 bases in the middle. The CDR3 has 14 residues. CDR1 LGHNT and CDR2 FRNRAP come from the germline V gene. The CDR3 DNA reads as TGTGCTAGTGGTTTGGCTACAGGGACCGGGGAGCTGTTTTTT. Protein product: CASGLATGTGELFF.

The chain couples TRBV11-2 to TRBJ1-1, with 7 bases that match TRBD1. The CDR3 runs 14 residues. Losses at the gene ends were 5 bases for V and 7 bases for J; bases not matched to a gene: 10. Germline V CDR1 and CDR2: SGHAT, FQNNGV. Here the CDR3 DNA reads TGTGCCAGCAGCCTAACCGACAGGGCGGTTGAAGCTTTCTTT. Protein sequence: CASSLTDRAVEAFF.

The chain combines TRBV2 with TRBJ2-7; D not certain. This CDR3 has 14 amino acids. The ends were cut back, 6 bases at V and 3 bases at J, with 15 bases in the middle. Germline V gene data show CDR1 as SNHLY and CDR2 as FYNNEI. The CDR3 is CASRASDGFYEQYF. The CDR3 DNA sequence: TGTGCCAGCAGGGCCTCCGACGGATTCTACGAGCAGTACTTC.

The chain recombines TRBV7-9 with TRBJ2-3; no clear D gene. The CDR3 length is 16 residues. In germline, CDR1 is SEHNR, CDR2 FQNEAQ (reference sequence). V shed 3 bases and J shed 1 base, with 14 bases lying between them. The CDR3 reads CASSLGSSPRTDTQYF. CDR3 bases: TGTGCCAGCAGCTTGGGATCTAGTCCCCGCACAGATACGCAGTATTTT.

V gene TRBV7-6 combines with J gene TRBJ2-7; no firm D call. Per the germline V gene, CDR1 is SGHVS and CDR2 is FNYEAQ. CDR3 length equals 15 residues. Between the trimmed V and J ends, which lost 5 bases and 2 bases, there was a span of 16 bases. CDR3 loop: CASSPPATPPYEQYF. The CDR3 DNA is TGTGCCAGCAGCCCACCGGCCACACCACCCTACGAGCAGTACTTC.

The chain is built from TRBV5-1 and TRBJ2-5; D may match TRBD1 or TRBD2 (6 bases each). The CDR3 totals 16 residues. The germline V gene encodes CDR1 SGHRS and CDR2 YFSETQ. V dropped 4 bases and J dropped 2 bases, with 18 bases sitting between them. The CDR3 nucleotides are TGCGCCAGCAGCCCAGGTGGGGGGCTGGGGCAAGAGACCCAGTACTTC. Its translation is CASSPGGGLGQETQYF. The whole variable domain, filled in from reference TRBV5-1 and TRBJ2-5, reads KAGVTQTPRYLIKTRGQQVTLSCSPISGHRSVSWYQQTPGQGLQFLFEYFSETQRNKGNFPGRFSGRQFSNSRSEMNVSTLELGDSALYLCASSPGGGLGQETQYFGPGTRLLVL.

The V and J genes are TRBV27 and TRBJ2-7, with 10 bases fitting TRBD1. Germline V lookup: CDR1 MNHEY, CDR2 SMNVEV (reference sequence). This CDR3 has 15 residues. The V segment lost 4 bases and the J segment 7 bases; nucleotides outside the gene matches: 10. The DNA of the CDR3 is TGTGCCAGCAGTTCGCGCCGGGACAGGGGTGTAGAGCAGTACTTC. It specifies CASSSRRDRGVEQYF.

This sequence joins TRBV6-5 and TRBJ2-7; unclear D gene. This CDR3 has 11 amino acids. CDR1 is MNHEY, CDR2 SVGAGI, per germline. With 6 bases removed from V and 6 bases from J, the gap between germline ends came to 9 bases. CDR3 bases: TGTGCCAGCAGGACCCCTAGCGAGCAGTACTTC. Protein: CASRTPSEQYF.

This clone has only a few counts. The genes are TRBV28 and TRBJ1-1; D perhaps matches TRBD1 (5 bases). The V and J ends lost 5 bases and 5 bases respectively, with 12 bases between them. The CDR3 runs 13 residues. Per germline, CDR1 MDHEN and CDR2 SYDVKM. CDR3 region: CASSRWGVTEAFF. The DNA for the CDR3 is TGTGCCAGCAGTCGATGGGGGGTTACTGAAGCTTTCTTT.

The V gene is TRBV23-1, the J gene TRBJ2-7, with 7 bases lining up with TRBD1. TRBV23-1 is reported as an ORF; its role is uncertain. The CDR3 is 14 amino acids. With 3 bases clipped from V and 2 bases from J, the junction kept 4 bases outside the gene matches. CDR3 residues: CASSHSGTAYEQYF. The CDR3 region has the DNA TGCGCCAGCAGTCACTCCGGGACAGCCTACGAGCAGTACTTC.